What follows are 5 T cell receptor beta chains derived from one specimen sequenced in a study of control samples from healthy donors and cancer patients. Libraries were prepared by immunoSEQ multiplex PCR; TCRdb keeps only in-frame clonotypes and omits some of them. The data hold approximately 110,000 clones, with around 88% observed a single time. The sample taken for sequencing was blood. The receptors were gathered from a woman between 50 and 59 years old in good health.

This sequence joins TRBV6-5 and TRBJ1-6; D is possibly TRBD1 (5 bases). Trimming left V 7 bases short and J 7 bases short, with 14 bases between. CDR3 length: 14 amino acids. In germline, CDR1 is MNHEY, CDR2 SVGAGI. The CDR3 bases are TGTGCCAGCACCCCGGGACTGATAAATTCACCCCTCCACTTT. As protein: CASTPGLINSPLHF.

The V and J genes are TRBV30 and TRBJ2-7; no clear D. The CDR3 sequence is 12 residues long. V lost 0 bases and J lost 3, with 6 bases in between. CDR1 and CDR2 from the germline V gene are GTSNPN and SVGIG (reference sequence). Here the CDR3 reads CAWSVRNYEQYF. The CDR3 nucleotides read TGTGCCTGGAGTGTACGTAACTACGAGCAGTACTTC.

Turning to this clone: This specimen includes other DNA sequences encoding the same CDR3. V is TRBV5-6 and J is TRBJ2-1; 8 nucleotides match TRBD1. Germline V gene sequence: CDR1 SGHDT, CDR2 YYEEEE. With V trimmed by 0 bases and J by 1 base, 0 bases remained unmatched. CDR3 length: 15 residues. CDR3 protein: CASSLGQGSYNEQFF. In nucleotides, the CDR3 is TGTGCCAGCAGCTTGGGACAGGGGTCCTACAATGAGCAGTTCTTC.

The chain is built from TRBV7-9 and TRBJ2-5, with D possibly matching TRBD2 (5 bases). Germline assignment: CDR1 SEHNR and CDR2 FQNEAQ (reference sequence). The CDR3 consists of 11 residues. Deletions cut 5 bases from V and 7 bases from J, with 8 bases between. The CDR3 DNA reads TGTGCCAGCAGCGGGGAGTGGACCCAGTACTTC. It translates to CASSGEWTQYF.

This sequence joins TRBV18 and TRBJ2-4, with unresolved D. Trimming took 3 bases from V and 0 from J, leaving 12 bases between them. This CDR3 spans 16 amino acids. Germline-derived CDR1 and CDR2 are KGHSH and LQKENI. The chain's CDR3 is CASSPPEWKAKNIQYF. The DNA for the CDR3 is TGTGCCAGCTCACCGCCCGAGTGGAAAGCCAAAAACATTCAGTACTTC.